What follows describes a single T cell receptor beta chain. Its antigen remains undetermined. No base quality values were provided; no much bigger clone lies one nucleotide off. The sample originates from a study of OX40 agonist ivuxolimab in advanced cancers. For the study in its entirety: Ivuxolimab was a fully human IgG2 agonistic monoclonal antibody targeting the costimulatory receptor OX40 (CD134). Intravenous ivuxolimab was administered to patients every 2 weeks at six dose levels: 0.01, 0.1, 0.3, 1.5, 3 and 10 mg/kg. Peripheral TCRbeta sequencing aimed to test whether ivuxolimab altered TCR sequence diversity and caused clonal T-cell expansion. A male proportion of around 81% and a mean age of approximately 58 years, ranging from 23 to 79, were recorded for the dose-escalation cohort. Of the approximately 54 dose-escalation patients, hepatocellular carcinoma was present in some 19, melanoma in about 15, renal cell carcinoma in 9 and head and neck cancer in 9. Patients were allowed to have had prior anti-PD-1, anti-PD-L1 or anti-CTLA-4 therapy, and less than 45% of the dose-escalation patients had previously received checkpoint inhibitors. Three dose-escalation patients achieved partial responses, one with hepatocellular carcinoma and two with cutaneous melanoma. The paper covers the monotherapy dose-escalation part of the phase I ivuxolimab trial, which included N ≈ 57 patients.

The research as a whole found: Low levels of normalized T-cell clonal expansion were also seen in some patients who did not respond. In partial responders in the 0.1-3.0 mg/kg groups, normalized peripheral clonal expansion was found to be among the lowest, especially among CD8+ T cells. After ivuxolimab, expanded clones were on average more numerous among CD8+ T cells than among CD4+ T cells. At doses of 0.1 to 3.0 mg/kg, clonal expansion of both CD4+ and CD8+ blood T cells was observed from baseline to week 6. Which antigens the clonally expanded peripheral T cells were specific for was not determined.

V is clipped by 4 bases and J by 0 bases, and the sequence between their germline boundaries is 13 bases long. Its CDR3 holds 16 amino acids, cysteine through phenylalanine. Only CDR3 DNA remains: 48 bases, in frame from the first base. The CDR1 and CDR2 encoded by the germline V gene are KGHSH and LQKENI. Genomic DNA was isolated from the sorted cells so that the TCRbeta CDR3 region could be sequenced. TCRbeta CDR3 regions were sequenced using the immunoSEQ Assay. Entries here come from immuneACCESS through TCRdb and include only in-frame sequences with V and J called. Some clones fail to appear in such tables; in the studies checked, an unresolved V gene covers under half of the shortfall, and the cause of the remainder is unknown. Across this sample there are about 12,000 clones, with 60% to 80% seen only once. Of the sample, around 27% falls within the top ten clones. The trial excluded patients who had a history of autoimmune disease or who were on systemic immunosuppression. Peripheral blood for TCR sequencing was collected from all dose cohorts at baseline, on cycle 4 day 1, and on cycle 7 day 1. The samples were drawn from a first-in-human, open-label, multicenter phase I dose-escalation trial of ivuxolimab. Adults with locally advanced or metastatic head and neck squamous cell, hepatocellular, melanoma or renal cell carcinoma were enrolled in the trial. Before TCR sequencing, CD4+ and CD8+ T cells were separately sorted from peripheral blood.

The material sequenced was CD4+ or CD8+ T cells sorted from blood, taken in a trial of the OX40 agonist ivuxolimab. The clonotype was recovered from an adult with an advanced solid tumor such as melanoma, head and neck, liver or kidney cancer. The rearrangement joined TRBV18 to TRBJ1-5, with the D gene too uncertain to name. The CDR3 in this case is CASSLVMGPSNQPQHF. The nucleotide sequence reads TGTGCCAGCTCACTCGTAATGGGCCCTAGCAATCAGCCCCAGCATTTT.